These 14 T cell receptor beta chains came from one sample sequenced in a study of blood T cell repertoires in COVID-19. Profiled with immunoSEQ multiplex PCR; TCRdb holds only in-frame clones, not every one. The sample holds 370,000 or so clones; approximately 80% are singletons and the top ten take over 0.95%. The sequenced sample consisted of peripheral blood. These receptors originate from a human donor with acute or convalescent COVID-19. The donor label of this sample is uncertain.

This clone was counted only a few times. The chain is built from TRBV28 and TRBJ1-3, with TRBD1 matching over 7 bases. V trimming: 5 bases; J trimming: 2 bases; junction bases outside the gene matches: 9. Germline-derived CDR1 and CDR2 are MDHEN and SYDVKM. This CDR3 region has 16 residues. In DNA, the CDR3 is TGTGCCAGCAGTGACTGGGCTGGGACAGCTGGAAACACCATATATTTT. This codes for CASSDWAGTAGNTIYF.

The chain recombines TRBV3-1 (or the pseudogene TRBV3-2) with TRBJ2-3, with D unclear. CDR1 and CDR2 from the germline V gene are LGHDT and YNNKEL (reference sequence). Trimming took off 2 bases at V and 9 bases at J, with 18 bases between the two ends. This CDR3 is 15 amino acids long. The CDR3 bases are TGTGCCAGCAGCCAAAGTTACGCCGTTTCGCAGACGCAGTATTTT. This codes for CASSQSYAVSQTQYF.

V usage is TRBV7-9 and J usage is TRBJ1-2; 9 bases map to TRBD1. CDR1 and CDR2 from the germline V gene are SEHNR and FQNEAQ (reference sequence). With V trimmed by 5 bases and J by 7 bases, 20 bases remained unmatched. CDR3 length equals 18 residues. The CDR3 loop is CASSILLTRDRDYPGYTF. The CDR3 DNA reads TGTGCCAGCAGCATACTATTGACCCGGGACAGGGATTACCCTGGCTACACCTTC.

The V and J genes are TRBV6-5 and TRBJ1-1; D gene uncertain. The CDR3 is 14 amino acids. V was pared by 2 bases and J by 0 bases, with 7 bases between. The V gene's germline CDR1 is MNHEY and CDR2 SVGAGI. The CDR3 bases are TGTGCCAGCAGTTACATAGACATGAACACTGAAGCTTTCTTT. This encodes CASSYIDMNTEAFF.

To note about this clone: In the same sample, other DNA sequences code for this CDR3. V usage is TRBV3-1 (or the pseudogene TRBV3-2) and J usage is TRBJ1-4; TRBD1 matches at 8 bases. This CDR3 is 17 amino acids long. V trimming: 4 bases; J trimming: 5 bases; junction bases outside the gene matches: 12. The germline CDR1 and CDR2 sequences are LGHDT and YNNKEL (reference sequence). As DNA, the CDR3 is TGTGCCAGCAGCCCACGGTCCAGGGGGCGCGGCAATGAAAAACTGTTTTTT. This translates into CASSPRSRGRGNEKLFF.

For the CDR3, the DNA is TGTGCCAGCTCACCGCGACAGGGGTGGGACACTGAAGCTTTCTTT. Translating it yields CASSPRQGWDTEAFF. This chain links TRBV18 with TRBJ1-1, with 8 bases lining up with TRBD1. CDR3 length: 15 amino acids. Germline lookup yields CDR1 KGHSH and CDR2 LQKENI. J gave up 3 bases and V 3 bases, and 6 bases lay outside the gene matches.

The V call is TRBV2, the J call TRBJ1-1, with D tentatively TRBD1 (5 bases). Trimming removed 8 bases from V and 7 bases from J, with 17 bases in between. Looked up from germline, CDR1 is SNHLY and CDR2 is FYNNEI. This CDR3 is built from 13 residues. In nucleotides, the CDR3 is TGTGCCAGCCGAAGAATACAGGAACTTGAAGCTTTCTTT. Translating gives CASRRIQELEAFF.

This clone has a handful of counts. The chain carries TRBV7-9 and TRBJ1-2; 9 nucleotides align to TRBD1. V was clipped by 6 bases and J by 5 bases; unmatched bases: 4. The CDR3 runs to 13 residues. Germline V gene lookup returns CDR1 SEHNR and CDR2 FQNEAQ (reference sequence). CDR3 protein: CASSYGTGYGYTF. The DNA of the CDR3 is TGTGCCAGCAGTTACGGGACAGGGTATGGCTACACCTTC.

The table lists this clone with a few counts. The chain carries TRBV6-5 and TRBJ2-1; 10 nucleotides match TRBD2. Germline V CDR1 and CDR2: MNHEY, SVGAGI. The CDR3 extends over 15 amino acids. Unmatched junction bases numbered 3, after V lost 5 bases and J lost 2 bases. CDR3 DNA: TGTGCCAGCAGTATGAGCGGGAGGGCCTACAATGAGCAGTTCTTC. The encoded protein is CASSMSGRAYNEQFF.

This chain joins TRBV5-1 and TRBJ2-1; 11 nucleotides match TRBD2. The germline CDR1 and CDR2 sequences are SGHRS and YFSETQ. The V and J ends lost 3 bases and 2 bases, in that order; junction bases with no gene match: 4. The CDR3 loop spans 16 amino acids. The CDR3 nucleotides read TGCGCCAGCAGCTCTTTAGCGGGAGGGACCTACAATGAGCAGTTCTTC. Its protein product is CASSSLAGGTYNEQFF.

The chain couples TRBV7-9 to TRBJ1-1; TRBD1 might be the D (5 bases). This CDR3 is 15 amino acids long. The V end was cut by 5 bases, the J end by 1 base, with 14 bases between. Germline CDR1 SEHNR, CDR2 FQNEAQ (reference sequence). Here the CDR3 reads CASSPVWGGNTEAFF. CDR3 DNA sequence: TGTGCCAGCAGCCCCGTATGGGGGGGGAACACTGAAGCTTTCTTT.

This chain uses TRBV6-1 with TRBJ1-2; D not certain. The CDR3 length is 13 residues. Deletions cut 2 bases from V and 8 bases from J, with 12 bases between. CDR1 and CDR2 (germline): MNHNS, SASEGT. The CDR3 DNA follows: TGTGCCAGCAGTGAACCCGTCTGGGAGGGCTACACCTTC. Protein product: CASSEPVWEGYTF.

This sequence joins TRBV5-4 and TRBJ1-1, with 8 bases matching TRBD1. CDR3 length equals 13 residues. V dropped 3 bases and J dropped 9; count of bases not matched to a gene: 7. The germline V gene encodes CDR1 SGHNT and CDR2 YYREEE (reference sequence). The CDR3 reads CASSYDRGFKAFF. The CDR3 region has the DNA TGTGCCAGCAGCTATGACAGGGGCTTTAAAGCTTTCTTT.

V gene TRBV5-1 combines with J gene TRBJ2-2; 8 bases fit TRBD1. CDR1 SGHRS and CDR2 YFSETQ come from the germline V gene. V trimming: 1 base; J trimming: 1 base; junction bases outside the gene matches: 6. The CDR3 extends over 17 amino acids. CDR3 protein: CASSLSPGTGNTGELFF. For the CDR3, the DNA is TGCGCCAGCAGCTTGAGCCCCGGGACAGGGAACACCGGGGAGCTGTTTTTT.